This TCR beta chain was recovered during a study of graft-versus-host responses after intestinal transplantation (dated by TCRdb to 2020 to 2022). About the study as a whole: Multivisceral, liver-intestinal, or isolated intestinal transplants were received by the recipients. Every recipient was given anti-thymocyte globulin induction, then maintenance tacrolimus and steroids for roughly three years. After intestinal transplantation, graft-versus-host and host-versus-graft alloreactive T cell clones were followed in the graft, circulation and bone marrow using bulk TCR-beta CDR3 sequencing. To identify alloreactive clones, pre-transplant mixed lymphocyte reaction products were sequenced and then compared with unstimulated pre-transplant donor and recipient T cells. A cohort of 24 intestinal transplant recipients, including one retransplant, was enrolled, and a few patients lacking pretransplant specimens were excluded. Donor T cell macrochimerism was defined as a peak of at least 4% donor T cells among recipient peripheral blood mononuclear cells. Rather than being sequenced by the commercial service, samples from a few later patients were sequenced in-house on an Illumina MiSeq and processed with MiXCR.

The time point label, as the study defines it: cells obtained before transplantation from donor or recipient. CD3+CD4+ and CD3+CD8+ populations were FACS-sorted from unstimulated pre-transplant donor and recipient cells taken from spleen or lymph nodes. The junction carries 17 bases between V and J, which are trimmed by 4 bases and 6 bases respectively. The germline V gene encodes CDR1 SGHNT and CDR2 YYREEE (reference sequence). From cysteine to phenylalanine, the CDR3 is 14 amino acids long. Only the CDR3 part of the read is kept: 42 bases, read in frame from the first base. What the authors observed across the whole study: Early after transplant, peak levels of circulating GvH clones were associated with declines in HvG clones. GvH clones were detected in recipient bone marrow, and some appeared earlier in ileal mucosa or blood, consistent with an intestinal mucosal origin. The conclusions were limited by the relatively low number and heterogeneity of the intestinal transplant patients. In the allografts of patients with donor T cell macrochimerism, GvH to HvG T cell clonal ratios were high.

A remark on this clone: Its antigen is still unknown. Per-base qualities were not stored, and no clone one base away is much larger.

Library construction relied on the immunoSEQ multiplex PCR assay. For most patients, genomic DNA was isolated with the Qiagen DNeasy Blood and Tissue Kit and sent frozen to Adaptive Biotechnologies for TCR sequencing. For most patients, genomic DNA was subjected to high-throughput TCR-beta CDR3 sequencing by Adaptive Biotechnologies. Concerning the study's data processing: Adaptive's ImmunoSEQ software was the source of the TCR sequencing data for 18 patients, while three other patients were processed with MiXCR and VDJtools. CD4 versus CD8 sorting errors were corrected by removing sequences found in both subsets at a frequency ratio below 5:1. CDR3 nucleotide sequences shared between donor and recipient were removed because their origin could not be assigned. To be classed as alloreactive, a clone needed at least 2-fold expansion over unstimulated cells and a minimum CFSE-low frequency of 0.002% (template counts) or 0.001% (read counts). A clone was considered mappable if detected in the sequenced pre-transplant spleen, lymph node, or MLR CFSE-low populations of the donor or recipient. Cumulative frequency of alloreactive clones was calculated as a percentage of all sequences weighted by copy number. TCRdb provides this immuneACCESS table in a form limited to in-frame rearrangements. Some clones are lacking; in checked studies, under half of them reflect an unresolved V gene, and why the rest are absent is not known. The V and J calls and clone size are taken from that table; D and trimming were inferred from the DNA. The sample contains 100,000 to 130,000 clones, roughly 87% of them found a single time. The ten largest clones add up to approximately 0.76% of the sample.

Material: unstimulated CD4+ T cells sorted from spleen or lymph node cells, obtained before transplant. This sequence was found in a human donor who was the organ donor for an intestinal transplant. The sequence is built from TRBV5-4 and TRBJ2-7; no D segment can be confidently identified. The nucleotide sequence reads TGTGCCAGCAGCCAAGGATCCGCCCGAGGCGAGCAGTACTTC. It translates to CASSQGSARGEQYF.